The clone carrying this TCR beta chain was seen ten or more times. One entry per CDR3 protein, called by TCRdb with MiXCR from the 5' RACE reads. The repertoire consists of about 76,000 distinct CDR3 sequences, with more than 15% occurring once and the leading ten covering roughly 15%. This entry belongs to a study of neurological immune-mediated disorders. This CDR3 contains 15 residues. The ends lost 7 bases at V and 7 bases at J; junction bases unmatched: 12. CDR1 MNHEY and CDR2 SMNVEV come from the germline V gene (reference sequence). The chain uses TRBV27 and TRBJ2-7; 11 bases fit TRBD1. The source of this sequence is a middle-aged woman in good health. The sequenced sample consisted of PBMCs. DNA for the CDR3: TGTGCCAGCAACGAAGTAGGACAGGGGGCTGAAGAGCAGTACTTC. Amino acids: CASNEVGQGAEEQYF.